This T cell receptor (beta chain) derives from a study of cytotoxic CD8 clonotypes in ibrutinib-treated CLL. As for the study in general: On average, 94,082 productive rearrangements and around 250,000 productive templates per sample. Overall study results and limits: Clonality (at baseline) was higher than in age-matched healthy donors and tracked circulating CD8+ T-cell counts.

The CDR3 length is 14 residues. Germline V CDR1 and CDR2: MGHRA, YSYEKL. V was shortened by 0 bases and J by 5 bases, with 10 bases between the two germline ends. With regard to this clone: Its antigen is undetermined.

Cryopreserved PBMCs were the source of approximately 2 micrograms of genomic DNA, which went to TCR beta libraries. Some clones are missing from TCRdb's copy, which holds only in-frame ones; the method was immunoSEQ multiplex PCR. The profile shows about 45,000 clones, 60% to 70% of them singletons. This sequence joins TRBV4-1 and TRBJ2-5; TRBD2 might be the D (5 bases). Specimen: PBMCs, collected after 24 months of ibrutinib treatment. The source is a human donor with chronic lymphocytic leukemia. CDR3 DNA: TGCGCCAGCAGCCAAGATCCTGGGGAGGAGACCCAGTACTTC. This sequence encodes CASSQDPGEETQYF.